This TCR beta chain was identified in a study of blood T cell repertoires in COVID-19 (dated by TCRdb to the early 2020s). About the full investigation: Collaborator samples came from the United States, Italy and Spain and covered acute and convalescent phases of COVID-19. Where available, HLA class I and class II types were taken from metadata supplied by the sample provider and were not determined by assay-based typing. The samples were drawn from the first 160 participants of the ongoing ImmuneRACE study and from over 950 subjects provided by 6 global collaborators. A de-identified subject ID, COVID-19 status, age in years and sex were almost always included in the sample metadata. The repertoires were made available in a free public database intended to serve as a resource for research on the immune response to SARS-CoV-2. Subjects who had been exposed to COVID-19, were actively infected with it, or had recovered from it provided the deeply sampled blood TCRbeta repertoires that made up the dataset. The prospective study material was composed of cDNA or gDNA derived from T cells, B-cell-depleted T cells, or PBMCs. Overall study outcomes, separate from this receptor: Clinical and demographic metadata were provided uncurated, with the amount varying by source and participant.

In the prospective study, participants were roughly 18 to 100 years old, resided in fewer than 25 geographic areas of the United States, and were enrolled through a virtual design. Cohort assignment in the prospective study relied on participant-reported clinical history from a screening survey and a study questionnaire. Recovered participants in ImmuneRACE Cohort 3 were defined by two consecutive negative NP/OP PCR tests, clearance by a healthcare professional, or resolution of symptoms. Each participant in the prospective study had whole blood, serum and a nasopharyngeal or oropharyngeal swab collected by mobile phlebotomists. Over a roughly 2-month period, participants in the prospective study had the option of providing additional blood draws and questionnaires. Blood samples from the prospective study were shipped frozen or at room temperature prior to DNA extraction. V loses 0 bases at its end and J loses 1 base; junction bases beyond the gene matches: 6. The germline V gene gives CDR1 as MGHRA and CDR2 as YSYEKL. The CDR3 numbers 17 residues from cysteine through phenylalanine. Kept here is only the CDR3 DNA, which spans 51 bases and is read in frame from base 1.

Details on this clone: What antigen it recognizes has not been identified. Qualities for individual bases were not recorded, and no much larger clone is one base off.

TCRbeta CDR3 regions were amplified from genomic DNA using the immunoSEQ Assay, a bias-controlled multiplex PCR. Per the authors' processing: Nucleated cell counts per sample were estimated from amplification of reference gene primers within the assay. Sequence reads were collapsed and filtered to measure the absolute abundance of every unique TCRbeta CDR3 rearrangement. For each sample, productive Simpson clonality was calculated by taking the square root of Simpson's diversity index across productive rearrangements. Drawn from immuneACCESS, this table holds only the in-frame rearrangements with V and J called that TCRdb kept. Clones are partly lost; checked studies trace under half to an unresolved V gene and leave the rest unexplained. The DNA gave D and trimming, while V, J and clone size come from that table. The sample yields about 350,000 clones; 87% were counted once. Of the sample, 0.9% to 1.2% is held by the ten largest clones.

The rearrangement joined TRBV4-1 to TRBJ2-7, and TRBD1 matches 10 of the central bases. The source material was PBMCs or T cells enriched from blood (not recorded which). The receptor was derived from a woman younger than 45 who had recovered from COVID-19. The DNA reads as follows: TGCGCCAGCAGCCAAGAGTCTGGGGACAGGGGATCCTACGAGCAGTACTTC. The resulting protein is CASSQESGDRGSYEQYF.